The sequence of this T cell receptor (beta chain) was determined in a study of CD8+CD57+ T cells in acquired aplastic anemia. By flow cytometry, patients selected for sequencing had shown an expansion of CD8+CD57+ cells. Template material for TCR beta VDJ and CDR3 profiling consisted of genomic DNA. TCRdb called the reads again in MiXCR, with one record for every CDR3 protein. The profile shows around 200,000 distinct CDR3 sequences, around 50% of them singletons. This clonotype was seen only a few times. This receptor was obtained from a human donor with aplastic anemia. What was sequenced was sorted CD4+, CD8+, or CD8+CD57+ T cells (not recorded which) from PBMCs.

The CDR3 reads CASSPTPGLAFNEQFF. CDR3 bases: TGTGCCAGCAGCCCTACACCGGGACTAGCGTTCAATGAGCAGTTCTTC. The genes are TRBV3-1 and TRBJ2-1; TRBD2 matches at 10 bases. CDR3 length: 16 amino acids. Germline CDR1 is LGHDT and CDR2 is YNNKEL (reference sequence). Losses at the gene ends were 4 bases for V and 6 bases for J; bases not matched to a gene: 9.